These T cell receptor beta chains were read from a single sample in a study of T cells after yellow fever vaccination. Via MiXCR, TCRdb re-called the 5' RACE reads, giving one row per CDR3 protein. The sample holds about 300,000 distinct CDR3 sequences, 3% to 4.5% seen once. The sequencing used PBMCs, collected 5 days after the yellow fever booster vaccination. The origin of the receptors is a man younger than 35 who received the YFV17D yellow fever vaccine. Each CDR3 is given with its conserved first and last residue. Each record gives: clone size, J gene, V gene, D gene, CDR3 DNA, CDR3 protein. A D gene is named only where the DNA matches it firmly. Some rows have no size entry. The others give once, few or many, or a class for an expanded clone.

abundance: -
j_gene: TRBJ2-4
v_gene: TRBV20-1
d_gene: TRBD2
CDR3nt: TGCAGTGCCCCGGGGAGGGGAGGAAACATTCAGTACTTC
CDR3aa: CSAPGRGGNIQYF

abundance: many
j_gene: TRBJ2-7
v_gene: TRBV4-3
d_gene: TRBD1
CDR3nt: TGCGCCAGCAGCCCTGGACAGGGGGCCTCCTACGAGCAGTACTTC
CDR3aa: CASSPGQGASYEQYF

abundance: few
j_gene: TRBJ1-2
v_gene: TRBV5-1
d_gene: -
CDR3nt: TGCGCCAGCAGCTTGTCGACAGGCAGATCTAACTATGGCTACACCTTC
CDR3aa: CASSLSTGRSNYGYTF

abundance: many
j_gene: TRBJ2-3
v_gene: TRBV7-8
d_gene: TRBD1
CDR3nt: TGTGCCAGCAGCTCGAGGGGACAGGGGGTCGATACGCAGTATTTT
CDR3aa: CASSSRGQGVDTQYF

abundance: few
j_gene: TRBJ2-7
v_gene: TRBV20-1
d_gene: -
CDR3nt: TGCAGCGTCGAGGGGGGCTCGTACGAGCAGTACTTC
CDR3aa: CSVEGGSYEQYF

abundance: -
j_gene: TRBJ1-2
v_gene: TRBV6-1
d_gene: -
CDR3nt: TGTGCCAGCAAGCTAGACAGCGACTATGGCTACACCTTC
CDR3aa: CASKLDSDYGYTF

abundance: few
j_gene: TRBJ1-5
v_gene: TRBV6-5
d_gene: -
CDR3nt: TGTGCCAGCAGTTACGGTAGAGGATTTAGCAATCAGCCCCAGCATTTT
CDR3aa: CASSYGRGFSNQPQHF

abundance: many
j_gene: TRBJ2-3
v_gene: TRBV6-5
d_gene: -
CDR3nt: TGTGCCAGTAGTCTGAGTACGGAAACAGATACGCAGTATTTT
CDR3aa: CASSLSTETDTQYF

abundance: many
j_gene: TRBJ1-1
v_gene: TRBV7-2
d_gene: -
CDR3nt: TGTGCCAGCAGCCGATTATACAACACTGAAGCTTTCTTT
CDR3aa: CASSRLYNTEAFF

abundance: -
j_gene: TRBJ2-7
v_gene: TRBV3-1
d_gene: -
CDR3nt: TGTGCCAGCAGCCAAGAGCAGGGCTACTACGAGCAGTACTTC
CDR3aa: CASSQEQGYYEQYF

abundance: many
j_gene: TRBJ2-1
v_gene: TRBV12-3/TRBV12-4
d_gene: -
CDR3nt: TGTGCCAGCAGACGACAGACCCAGCAGTTCTTC
CDR3aa: CASRRQTQQFF

abundance: -
j_gene: TRBJ2-1
v_gene: TRBV5-1
d_gene: TRBD2
CDR3nt: TGCGCCAGCAGCCCTGGGGGGGAAACCTACAATGAGCAGTTCTTC
CDR3aa: CASSPGGETYNEQFF

abundance: -
j_gene: TRBJ2-7
v_gene: TRBV11-2
d_gene: -
CDR3nt: TGTGCCAGCAGCTTATTTCGAGGAACGGTCGAGCAGTACTTC
CDR3aa: CASSLFRGTVEQYF

abundance: -
j_gene: TRBJ2-6
v_gene: TRBV6-2/TRBV6-3
d_gene: -
CDR3nt: TGTGCCAGCAGTTACCAGGACACCTACCTTTTCTCTGGGGCCAACGTCCTGACTTTC
CDR3aa: CASSYQDTYLFSGANVLTF

abundance: many
j_gene: TRBJ2-1
v_gene: TRBV7-7
d_gene: TRBD1
CDR3nt: TGTGCCAGCAGTAGGGACAGAAAATACAATGAGCAGTTCTTC
CDR3aa: CASSRDRKYNEQFF

abundance: many
j_gene: TRBJ2-4
v_gene: TRBV5-1
d_gene: -
CDR3nt: TGCGCCAGCAGCTTGGGGGCCCTAGGAAACATTCAGTACTTC
CDR3aa: CASSLGALGNIQYF

abundance: many
j_gene: TRBJ2-2
v_gene: TRBV9
d_gene: -
CDR3nt: TGTGCCAGCAGCTTATCCACAGGGAACACCGGGGAGCTGTTTTTT
CDR3aa: CASSLSTGNTGELFF

abundance: many
j_gene: TRBJ2-5
v_gene: TRBV4-2
d_gene: -
CDR3nt: TGTGCCAGCAGCCAAACGGGGAAGACCCAGTACTTC
CDR3aa: CASSQTGKTQYF

abundance: -
j_gene: TRBJ2-7
v_gene: TRBV21-1
d_gene: -
CDR3nt: TGTGCCAGCAAATTGTTGCGGGGGACCTCCTACGAGCAGTACTTC
CDR3aa: CASKLLRGTSYEQYF

abundance: few
j_gene: TRBJ1-5
v_gene: TRBV6-1
d_gene: -
CDR3nt: TGTGCCAGCAGTGGCCAGGGATATAGCAATCAGCCCCAGCATTTT
CDR3aa: CASSGQGYSNQPQHF

abundance: -
j_gene: TRBJ2-1
v_gene: TRBV20-1
d_gene: -
CDR3nt: TGCAGTGCTAGGACTCAAGCATCCTACAATGAGCAGTTCTTC
CDR3aa: CSARTQASYNEQFF

abundance: few
j_gene: TRBJ1-1
v_gene: TRBV6-5
d_gene: -
CDR3nt: TGTGCCAGCAGTTACGTCGGGACGGGACACCAAGCTTTCTTT
CDR3aa: CASSYVGTGHQAFF

abundance: many
j_gene: TRBJ2-7
v_gene: TRBV12-3/TRBV12-4
d_gene: -
CDR3nt: TGTGCCAGCAGTTTACAGTTGGGCTACGAGCAGTACTTC
CDR3aa: CASSLQLGYEQYF

abundance: -
j_gene: TRBJ1-6
v_gene: TRBV5-4
d_gene: TRBD1
CDR3nt: TGTGCCAGCAGCACCCTAAAGACAGGGTCGGTTGGTTCACCCCTCCACTTT
CDR3aa: CASSTLKTGSVGSPLHF

abundance: -
j_gene: TRBJ1-5
v_gene: TRBV4-1
d_gene: -
CDR3nt: TGCGCCAGCAGCCAAGGGAACCGGCCCTTGGGGCAGCCCCAGCATTTT
CDR3aa: CASSQGNRPLGQPQHF

abundance: few
j_gene: TRBJ1-5
v_gene: TRBV25-1
d_gene: TRBD1
CDR3nt: TGTGCCAGCAGCCCCGGGACAGGGCGAGTCAATCAGCCCCAGCATTTT
CDR3aa: CASSPGTGRVNQPQHF

abundance: many
j_gene: TRBJ2-5
v_gene: TRBV21-1
d_gene: -
CDR3nt: TGTGCCAGCAGCAACGGGACTAGCGGGGGAGAGACCCAGTACTTC
CDR3aa: CASSNGTSGGETQYF

abundance: many
j_gene: TRBJ1-1
v_gene: TRBV4-1
d_gene: -
CDR3nt: TGCGCCAGCAGCCCCGTAGGGGGGCCGAACACTGAAGCTTTCTTT
CDR3aa: CASSPVGGPNTEAFF

abundance: -
j_gene: TRBJ1-1
v_gene: TRBV5-6
d_gene: -
CDR3nt: TGTGCCAGCAGCTTGCCGGGCCGTATGGACACTGAAGCTTTCTTT
CDR3aa: CASSLPGRMDTEAFF

abundance: -
j_gene: TRBJ2-3
v_gene: TRBV20-1
d_gene: -
CDR3nt: TGCAGTGCTAGACCCAGCTACACAGATACGCAGTATTTT
CDR3aa: CSARPSYTDTQYF

abundance: many
j_gene: TRBJ2-7
v_gene: TRBV3-1
d_gene: -
CDR3nt: TGTGCCAGCAGCCAAGAGGGTCGGGGGTTCATCTCCTACGAGCAGTACTTC
CDR3aa: CASSQEGRGFISYEQYF

abundance: few
j_gene: TRBJ2-2
v_gene: TRBV5-1
d_gene: TRBD2
CDR3nt: TGCGCCAGCAGCTTTAGGAGCGGGGGGCCGAACACCGGGGAGCTGTTTTTT
CDR3aa: CASSFRSGGPNTGELFF

abundance: -
j_gene: TRBJ2-3
v_gene: TRBV14
d_gene: -
CDR3nt: TGTGCCAGCAGCCCCGGGATTACGCAGTATTTT
CDR3aa: CASSPGITQYF

abundance: few
j_gene: TRBJ1-1
v_gene: TRBV2
d_gene: -
CDR3nt: TGTGCCAGCAGTGATCGGGACGCCCCTGAAGCTTTCTTT
CDR3aa: CASSDRDAPEAFF

abundance: few
j_gene: TRBJ2-5
v_gene: TRBV24-1
d_gene: TRBD1
CDR3nt: TGTGCCACCAGTGACTCTACAGGGGCTCAGGAGACCCAGTACTTC
CDR3aa: CATSDSTGAQETQYF

abundance: -
j_gene: TRBJ2-3
v_gene: TRBV15
d_gene: -
CDR3nt: TGTGCCACCAGCAGATACCGGGGGCCCACGAGTACAGATACGCAGTATTTT
CDR3aa: CATSRYRGPTSTDTQYF

abundance: few
j_gene: TRBJ2-5
v_gene: TRBV3-1
d_gene: TRBD2
CDR3nt: TGTGCCAGCAGCCAAATAGCGGGGGGTATAGGGACCCAGTACTTC
CDR3aa: CASSQIAGGIGTQYF

abundance: -
j_gene: TRBJ2-1
v_gene: TRBV20-1
d_gene: TRBD2
CDR3nt: TGCAGTGCTAGAGATTGGCTAGCGGGGGGTTATGAGCAGTTCTTC
CDR3aa: CSARDWLAGGYEQFF

abundance: many
j_gene: TRBJ2-3
v_gene: TRBV7-2
d_gene: -
CDR3nt: TGTGCCAGCAGCCAAGGTCCAGATACGCAGTATTTT
CDR3aa: CASSQGPDTQYF

abundance: -
j_gene: TRBJ2-3
v_gene: TRBV19
d_gene: -
CDR3nt: TGTGCCAGTAGTATCCGGGACCGAACGGGAGATACGCAGTATTTT
CDR3aa: CASSIRDRTGDTQYF

abundance: -
j_gene: TRBJ2-5
v_gene: TRBV7-9
d_gene: -
CDR3nt: TGTGCCAGCAGCTTAAATAGGGTGGGTCAAGAGACCCAGTACTTC
CDR3aa: CASSLNRVGQETQYF

abundance: few
j_gene: TRBJ1-3
v_gene: TRBV28
d_gene: TRBD1
CDR3nt: TGTGCCAGCAGTTTATTTAGGACAGGGGCCTCTGGAAACACCATATATTTT
CDR3aa: CASSLFRTGASGNTIYF

abundance: few
j_gene: TRBJ1-1
v_gene: TRBV12-5
d_gene: TRBD1
CDR3nt: TGTGCTAGTGGCAGACAGGGGTTGAGGTCTGAAGCTTTCTTT
CDR3aa: CASGRQGLRSEAFF

abundance: many
j_gene: TRBJ2-7
v_gene: TRBV20-1
d_gene: -
CDR3nt: TGCGCGGCCTGGAGCTCCTACGAGCAGTACTTC
CDR3aa: CAAWSSYEQYF

abundance: -
j_gene: TRBJ2-5
v_gene: TRBV20-1
d_gene: TRBD1
CDR3nt: TGCAGTGCTTGGACAGGGGGCCAGGAGACCCAGTACTTC
CDR3aa: CSAWTGGQETQYF

abundance: many
j_gene: TRBJ1-5
v_gene: TRBV4-2
d_gene: -
CDR3nt: TGTGCCAGCAGCCAAGATCAGTACGGTCAGCCCCAGCATTTT
CDR3aa: CASSQDQYGQPQHF

abundance: few
j_gene: TRBJ1-2
v_gene: TRBV20-1
d_gene: -
CDR3nt: TGCAGTGCTAGTACGGGACAACTATTGTACGCCGGCTACACCTTC
CDR3aa: CSASTGQLLYAGYTF

abundance: few
j_gene: TRBJ2-5
v_gene: TRBV5-1
d_gene: TRBD2
CDR3nt: TGCGCCAGCAGCCGACGGGGGGGTCGAGAGACCCAGTACTTC
CDR3aa: CASSRRGGRETQYF

abundance: many
j_gene: TRBJ2-7
v_gene: TRBV9
d_gene: TRBD2
CDR3nt: TGTGCCAGCAGCGTAGCCGCCGGGGGGTGGAAATCCTACGAGCAGTACTTC
CDR3aa: CASSVAAGGWKSYEQYF

abundance: -
j_gene: TRBJ2-1
v_gene: TRBV5-1
d_gene: -
CDR3nt: TGCGCCAGCAGGGCCGGGGGTTTCGAATACAATGAGCAGTTCTTC
CDR3aa: CASRAGGFEYNEQFF

abundance: -
j_gene: TRBJ2-5
v_gene: TRBV5-1
d_gene: -
CDR3nt: TGCGCCAGCAGCTTGGGGTCCATCGGAGGCCAAGAGACCCAGTACTTC
CDR3aa: CASSLGSIGGQETQYF

abundance: -
j_gene: TRBJ1-5
v_gene: TRBV6-4
d_gene: -
CDR3nt: TGTGCCAGCAGTGAAATAACTATGAGGGGCAATCAGCCCCAGCATTTT
CDR3aa: CASSEITMRGNQPQHF

abundance: -
j_gene: TRBJ2-7
v_gene: TRBV2
d_gene: -
CDR3nt: TGTGCCAGCAGCCTCGGACGGGACTACGAGCAGTACTTC
CDR3aa: CASSLGRDYEQYF